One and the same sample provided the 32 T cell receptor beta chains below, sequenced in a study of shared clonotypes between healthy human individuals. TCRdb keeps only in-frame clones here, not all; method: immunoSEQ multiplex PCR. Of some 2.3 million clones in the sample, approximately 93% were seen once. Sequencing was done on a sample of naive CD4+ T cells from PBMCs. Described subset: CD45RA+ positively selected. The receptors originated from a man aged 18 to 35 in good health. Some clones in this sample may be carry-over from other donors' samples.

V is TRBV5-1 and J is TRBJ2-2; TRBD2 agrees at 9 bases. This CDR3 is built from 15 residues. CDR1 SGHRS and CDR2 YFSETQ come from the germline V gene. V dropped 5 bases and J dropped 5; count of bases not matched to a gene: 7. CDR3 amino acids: CASSKGLALTGELFF. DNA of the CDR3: TGCGCCAGCAGTAAGGGACTAGCTTTAACCGGGGAGCTGTTTTTT.

The DNA of the CDR3 is TGCGCCAGCAGCTTGGCCTCAGCTAGCAATGAGCAGTTCTTC. This sequence encodes CASSLASASNEQFF. The gene calls are TRBV5-1 and TRBJ2-1; D is undetermined. Deletions cut 0 bases from V and 6 bases from J, with 10 bases between. The germline gives CDR1 SGHRS, CDR2 YFSETQ. The CDR3 is 14 amino acids.

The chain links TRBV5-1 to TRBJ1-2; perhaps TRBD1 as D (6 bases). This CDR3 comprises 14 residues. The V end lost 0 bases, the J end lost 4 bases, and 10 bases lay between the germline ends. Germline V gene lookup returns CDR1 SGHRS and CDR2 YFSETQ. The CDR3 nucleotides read TGCGCCAGCAGCTTGGACGGACAGACCTATGGCTACACCTTC. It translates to CASSLDGQTYGYTF.

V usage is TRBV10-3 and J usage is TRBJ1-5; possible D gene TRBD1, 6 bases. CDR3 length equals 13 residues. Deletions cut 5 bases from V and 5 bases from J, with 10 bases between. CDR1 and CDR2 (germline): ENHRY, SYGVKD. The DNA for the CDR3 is TGTGCCATCAGTTCAAGGACAGATCAGCCCCAGCATTTT. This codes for CAISSRTDQPQHF.

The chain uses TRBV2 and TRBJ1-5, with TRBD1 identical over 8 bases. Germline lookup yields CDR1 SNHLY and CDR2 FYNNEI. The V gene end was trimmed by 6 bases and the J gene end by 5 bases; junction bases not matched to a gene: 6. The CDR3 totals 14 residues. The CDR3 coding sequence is TGTGCCAGCAGCGCGGGGACAGGCGATCAGCCCCAGCATTTT. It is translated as CASSAGTGDQPQHF.

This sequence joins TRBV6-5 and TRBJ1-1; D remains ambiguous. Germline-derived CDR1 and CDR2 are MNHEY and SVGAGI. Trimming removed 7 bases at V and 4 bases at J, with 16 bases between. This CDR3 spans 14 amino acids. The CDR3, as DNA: TGTGCCAGCACGGCGAGGGTACGGGTCACTGAAGCTTTCTTT. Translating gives CASTARVRVTEAFF.

The CDR3 here is CASGWTSGQPQHF. CDR3 nucleotides: TGCGCCAGCGGGTGGACATCTGGCCAGCCCCAGCATTTT. The rearrangement links TRBV5-1 to TRBJ1-5, with a possible D match to TRBD1 (5 bases). Trimming left V 7 bases short and J 7 bases short, with 15 bases between. The CDR3 consists of 13 residues. Germline V gene sequence: CDR1 SGHRS, CDR2 YFSETQ.

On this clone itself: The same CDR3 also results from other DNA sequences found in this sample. The CDR3 sequence: CAWSVQTQETQYF. CDR3 bases: TGTGCCTGGAGTGTACAGACACAAGAGACCCAGTACTTC. V usage is TRBV30 and J usage is TRBJ2-5, with D hard to call. Germline lookup yields CDR1 GTSNPN and CDR2 SVGIG (reference sequence). The CDR3 is 13 amino acids. V was shortened by 0 bases and J by 2 bases, with 7 bases between the two germline ends.

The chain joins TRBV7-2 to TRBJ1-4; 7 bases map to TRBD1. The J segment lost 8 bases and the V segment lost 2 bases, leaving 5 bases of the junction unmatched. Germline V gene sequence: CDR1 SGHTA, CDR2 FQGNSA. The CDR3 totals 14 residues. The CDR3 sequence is CASSLYRGREKLFF. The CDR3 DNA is TGTGCCAGCAGCTTATACAGGGGTCGCGAAAAACTGTTTTTT.

In DNA form, the CDR3 reads TGTGCCAGCAGTGACGGACAGGGCCTCTACAATGAGCAGTTCTTC. It yields the protein CASSDGQGLYNEQFF. The chain couples TRBV28 to TRBJ2-1, with 8 bases matching TRBD1. Germline V lookup: CDR1 MDHEN, CDR2 SYDVKM. This CDR3 region has 15 residues. V dropped 5 bases and J dropped 3; count of bases not matched to a gene: 6. Combining the CDR3 with reference TRBV28 and TRBJ2-1 gives the whole variable domain DVKVTQSSRYLVKRTGEKVFLECVQDMDHENMFWYRQDPGLGLRLIYFSYDVKMKEKGDIPEGYSVSREKKERFSLILESASTNQTSMYLCASSDGQGLYNEQFFGPGTRLTVL.

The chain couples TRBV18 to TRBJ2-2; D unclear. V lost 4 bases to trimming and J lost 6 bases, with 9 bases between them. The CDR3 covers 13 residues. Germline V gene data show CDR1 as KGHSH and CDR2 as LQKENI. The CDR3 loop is CASSQIGPGELFF. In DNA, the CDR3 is TGTGCCAGCTCACAAATAGGCCCCGGGGAGCTGTTTTTT.

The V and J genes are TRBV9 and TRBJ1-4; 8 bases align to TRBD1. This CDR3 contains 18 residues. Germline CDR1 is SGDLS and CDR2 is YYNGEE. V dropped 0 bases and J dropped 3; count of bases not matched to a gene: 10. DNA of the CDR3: TGTGCCAGCAGCGTAGGCCCTACCGGGACAGGTGCTAATGAAAAACTGTTTTTT. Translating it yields CASSVGPTGTGANEKLFF.

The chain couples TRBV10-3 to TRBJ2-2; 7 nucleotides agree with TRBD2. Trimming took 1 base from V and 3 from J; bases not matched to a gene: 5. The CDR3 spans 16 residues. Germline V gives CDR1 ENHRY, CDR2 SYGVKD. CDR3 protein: CAISEWLAEDTGELFF. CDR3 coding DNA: TGTGCCATCAGTGAGTGGCTAGCGGAGGACACCGGGGAGCTGTTTTTT.

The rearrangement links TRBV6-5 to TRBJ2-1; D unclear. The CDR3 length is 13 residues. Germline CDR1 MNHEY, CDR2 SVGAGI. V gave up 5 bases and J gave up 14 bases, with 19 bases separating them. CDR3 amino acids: CASSALPLLREFF. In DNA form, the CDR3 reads TGTGCCAGCAGTGCCCTTCCATTATTAAGGGAGTTCTTC.

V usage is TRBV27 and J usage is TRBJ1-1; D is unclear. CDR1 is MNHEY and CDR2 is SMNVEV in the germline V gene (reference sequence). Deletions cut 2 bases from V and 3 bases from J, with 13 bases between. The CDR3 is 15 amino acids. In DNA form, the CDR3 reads TGTGCCAGCAGTTTAGATTGGGCGCGGCACACTGAAGCTTTCTTT. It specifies CASSLDWARHTEAFF.

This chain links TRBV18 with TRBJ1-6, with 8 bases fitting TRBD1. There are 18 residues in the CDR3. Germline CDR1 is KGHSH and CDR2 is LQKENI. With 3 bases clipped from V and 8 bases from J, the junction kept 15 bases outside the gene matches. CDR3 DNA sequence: TGTGCCAGCTCACCCAACTTCCAGGGGGCGCGTATTGATTCACCCCTCCACTTT. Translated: CASSPNFQGARIDSPLHF.

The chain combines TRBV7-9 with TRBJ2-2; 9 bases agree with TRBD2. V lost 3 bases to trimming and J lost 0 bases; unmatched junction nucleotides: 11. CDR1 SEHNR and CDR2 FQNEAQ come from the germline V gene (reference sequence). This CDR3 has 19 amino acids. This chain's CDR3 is CASSFRVSASGTNTGELFF. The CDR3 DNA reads TGTGCCAGCAGCTTCAGGGTGTCGGCTAGCGGGACGAACACCGGGGAGCTGTTTTTT.

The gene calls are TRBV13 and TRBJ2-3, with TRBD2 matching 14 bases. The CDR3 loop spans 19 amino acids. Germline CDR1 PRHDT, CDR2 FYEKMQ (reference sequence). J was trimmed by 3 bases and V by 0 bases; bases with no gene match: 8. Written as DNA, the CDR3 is TGTGCCAGCAGCTTAGGATTTTCGACTAGCGGGAGGGTGACAGATACGCAGTATTTT. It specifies CASSLGFSTSGRVTDTQYF.

CDR3 nucleotide sequence: TGTGCCAGCAGAGTCCGCACCGGGGAGCTGTTTTTT. Its protein is CASRVRTGELFF. The V and J genes are TRBV28 and TRBJ2-2, with D unresolved. CDR1 MDHEN and CDR2 SYDVKM come from the germline V gene. Trimming shortened V by 6 bases and J by 4 bases, and 6 bases separated the two germline ends. The CDR3 length is 12 residues.

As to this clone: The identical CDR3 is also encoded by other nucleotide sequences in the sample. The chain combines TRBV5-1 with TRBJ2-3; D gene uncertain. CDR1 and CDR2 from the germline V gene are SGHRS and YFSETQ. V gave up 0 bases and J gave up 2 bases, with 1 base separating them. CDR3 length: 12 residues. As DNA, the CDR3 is TGCGCCAGCAGCTTGGACACAGATACGCAGTATTTT. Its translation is CASSLDTDTQYF.

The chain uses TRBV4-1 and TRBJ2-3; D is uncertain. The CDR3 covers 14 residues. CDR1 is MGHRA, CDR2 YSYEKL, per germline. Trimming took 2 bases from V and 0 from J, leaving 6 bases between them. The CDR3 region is CASSQQASTDTQYF. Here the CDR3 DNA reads TGCGCCAGCAGCCAACAGGCTAGCACAGATACGCAGTATTTT.

Here the CDR3 DNA reads TGTGCCAGTAGTAGACGGGACAGGGTGGGAGAGACCCAGTACTTC. Amino acids: CASSRRDRVGETQYF. The V call is TRBV19, the J call TRBJ2-5; TRBD1 matches at 9 bases. Germline CDR1 and CDR2: LNHDA and SQIVND (reference sequence). V dropped 4 bases and J dropped 4; count of bases not matched to a gene: 7. The CDR3 runs 15 residues.

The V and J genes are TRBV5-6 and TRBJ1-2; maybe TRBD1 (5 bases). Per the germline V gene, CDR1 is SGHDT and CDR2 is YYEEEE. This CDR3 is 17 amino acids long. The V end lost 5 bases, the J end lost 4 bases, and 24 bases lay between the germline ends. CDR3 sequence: CASSFPPGDASPYGYTF. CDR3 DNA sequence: TGTGCCAGCAGTTTTCCTCCTGGGGACGCTTCCCCCTATGGCTACACCTTC. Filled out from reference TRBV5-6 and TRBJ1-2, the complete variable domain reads DAGVTQSPTHLIKTRGQQVTLRCSPKSGHDTVSWYQQALGQGPQFIFQYYEEEERQRGNFPDRFSGHQFPNYSSELNVNALLLGDSALYLCASSFPPGDASPYGYTFGSGTRLTVV.

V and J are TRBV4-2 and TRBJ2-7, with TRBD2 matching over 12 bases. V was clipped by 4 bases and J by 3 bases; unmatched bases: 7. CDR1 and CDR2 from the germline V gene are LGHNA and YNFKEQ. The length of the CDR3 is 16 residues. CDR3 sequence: CASSLTGTSGYYEQYF. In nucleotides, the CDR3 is TGTGCCAGCAGCCTCACCGGGACTAGCGGGTACTACGAGCAGTACTTC.

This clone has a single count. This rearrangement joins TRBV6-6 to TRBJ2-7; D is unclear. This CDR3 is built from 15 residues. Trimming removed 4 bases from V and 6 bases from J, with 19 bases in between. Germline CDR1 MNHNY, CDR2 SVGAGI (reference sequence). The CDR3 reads CASSWMAETGAEQYF. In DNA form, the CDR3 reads TGTGCCAGCAGTTGGATGGCGGAGACGGGTGCCGAGCAGTACTTC.

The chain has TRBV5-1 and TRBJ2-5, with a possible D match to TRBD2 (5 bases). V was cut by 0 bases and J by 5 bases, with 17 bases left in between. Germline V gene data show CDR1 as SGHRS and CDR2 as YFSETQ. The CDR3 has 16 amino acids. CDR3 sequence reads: CASSLGGRGLGETQYF. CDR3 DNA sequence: TGCGCCAGCAGCTTGGGAGGTCGGGGTTTGGGGGAGACCCAGTACTTC. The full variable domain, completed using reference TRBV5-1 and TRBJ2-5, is KAGVTQTPRYLIKTRGQQVTLSCSPISGHRSVSWYQQTPGQGLQFLFEYFSETQRNKGNFPGRFSGRQFSNSRSEMNVSTLELGDSALYLCASSLGGRGLGETQYFGPGTRLLVL.

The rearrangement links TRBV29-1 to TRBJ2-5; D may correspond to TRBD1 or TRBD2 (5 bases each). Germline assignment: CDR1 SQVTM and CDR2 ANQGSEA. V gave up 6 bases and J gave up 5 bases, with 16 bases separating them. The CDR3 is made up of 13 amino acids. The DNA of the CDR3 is TGCAGCGTCCTCCGGGACCTACGGGAGACCCAGTACTTC. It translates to CSVLRDLRETQYF.

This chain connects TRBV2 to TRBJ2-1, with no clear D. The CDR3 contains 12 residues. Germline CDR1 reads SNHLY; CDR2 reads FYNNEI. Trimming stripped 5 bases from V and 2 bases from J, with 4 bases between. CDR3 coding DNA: TGTGCCAGCAGTCGGACCTACAATGAGCAGTTCTTC. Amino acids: CASSRTYNEQFF.

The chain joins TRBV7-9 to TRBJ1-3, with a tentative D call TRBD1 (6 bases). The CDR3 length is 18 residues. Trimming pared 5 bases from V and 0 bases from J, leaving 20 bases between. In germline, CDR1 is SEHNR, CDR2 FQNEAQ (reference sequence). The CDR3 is CASSPPRRTAISGNTIYF. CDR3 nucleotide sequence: TGTGCCAGCAGCCCTCCAAGGCGGACAGCAATCTCTGGAAACACCATATATTTT.

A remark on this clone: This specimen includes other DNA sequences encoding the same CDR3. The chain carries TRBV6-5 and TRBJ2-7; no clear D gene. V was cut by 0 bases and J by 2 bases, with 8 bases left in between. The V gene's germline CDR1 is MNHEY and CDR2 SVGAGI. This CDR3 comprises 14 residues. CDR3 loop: CASSYSGKTYEQYF. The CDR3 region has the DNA TGTGCCAGCAGTTACTCTGGCAAGACCTACGAGCAGTACTTC.

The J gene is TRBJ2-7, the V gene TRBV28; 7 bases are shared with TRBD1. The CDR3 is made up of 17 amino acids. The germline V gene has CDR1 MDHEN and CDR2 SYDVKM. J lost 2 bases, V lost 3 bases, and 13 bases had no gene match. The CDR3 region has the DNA TGTGCCAGCAGTTTTTCGTTAGGAGACAGGGTCGCCTACGAGCAGTACTTC. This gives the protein CASSFSLGDRVAYEQYF.

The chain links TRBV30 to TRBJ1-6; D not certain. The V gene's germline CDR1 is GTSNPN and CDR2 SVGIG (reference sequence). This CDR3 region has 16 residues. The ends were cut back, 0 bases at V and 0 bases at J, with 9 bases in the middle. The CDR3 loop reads CAWSVGGSSYNSPLHF. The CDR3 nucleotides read TGTGCCTGGAGTGTTGGAGGGAGCTCCTATAATTCACCCCTCCACTTT.